This T cell receptor beta chain derives from a study of blood T cell repertoires in COVID-19. As for the study in general: The cDNA or gDNA used as material had been derived from T cells, B-cell-depleted T cells, or PBMCs.

Allocation to cohorts depended on clinical history reported by the participants. In the source study's methods: Amplified reference gene primers provided the basis for estimating nucleated cell counts. TCRdb keeps only in-frame clones here, not all; method: immunoSEQ multiplex PCR. V and J calls and clone size are copied from that table; D and trimming were computed from the DNA. In the table there are about 270,000 clones, roughly 93% of which are singletons. Germline CDR1 and CDR2: KGHSH and LQKENI. CDR3 size: 13 residues. Trimming took 0 bases from V and 5 from J, leaving 7 bases between them. The clonotype originates from a woman between 40 and 50 years old with acute COVID-19. Material: PBMCs or T cells enriched from blood (not recorded which). The chain recombines TRBV18 with TRBJ2-5; TRBD1 might be the D (5 bases). The DNA of the CDR3 is TGTGCCAGCTCACCACCCCAGGGCGAGACCCAGTACTTC. As protein: CASSPPQGETQYF.